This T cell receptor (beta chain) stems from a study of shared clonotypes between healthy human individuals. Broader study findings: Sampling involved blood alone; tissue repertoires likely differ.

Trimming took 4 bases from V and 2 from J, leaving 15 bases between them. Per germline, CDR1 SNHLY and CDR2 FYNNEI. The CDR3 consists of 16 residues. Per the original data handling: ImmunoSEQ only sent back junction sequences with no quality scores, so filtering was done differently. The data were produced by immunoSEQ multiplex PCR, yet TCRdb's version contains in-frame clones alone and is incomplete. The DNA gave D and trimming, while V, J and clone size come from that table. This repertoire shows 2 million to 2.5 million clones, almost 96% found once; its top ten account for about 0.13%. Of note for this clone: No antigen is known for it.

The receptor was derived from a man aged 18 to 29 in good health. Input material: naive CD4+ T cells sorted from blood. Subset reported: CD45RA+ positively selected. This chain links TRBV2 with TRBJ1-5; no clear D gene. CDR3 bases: TGTGCCAGCAGTGGGGTGGGCCAGCTGGGCAATCAGCCCCAGCATTTT. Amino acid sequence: CASSGVGQLGNQPQHF.